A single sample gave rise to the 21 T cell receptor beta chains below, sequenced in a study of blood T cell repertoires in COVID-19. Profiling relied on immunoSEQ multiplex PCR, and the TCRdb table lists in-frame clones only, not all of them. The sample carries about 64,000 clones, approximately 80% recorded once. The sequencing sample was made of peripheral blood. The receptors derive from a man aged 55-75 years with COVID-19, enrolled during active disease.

CDR3 nucleotide sequence: TGTGCCGCCGAAGAGGGGGCTCATAATTCACCCCTCCACTTT. Translating it yields CAAEEGAHNSPLHF. The V call is TRBV24-1, the J call TRBJ1-6; 7 bases map to TRBD1. The J segment lost 5 bases and the V segment lost 12 bases, leaving 9 bases of the junction unmatched. Germline-derived CDR1 and CDR2 are KGHDR and SFDVKD. The CDR3 is made up of 14 amino acids.

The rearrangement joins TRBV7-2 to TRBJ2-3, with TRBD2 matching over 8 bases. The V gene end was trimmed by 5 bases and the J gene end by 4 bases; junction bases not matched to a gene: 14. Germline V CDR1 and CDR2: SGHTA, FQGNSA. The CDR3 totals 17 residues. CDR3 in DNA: TGTGCCAGCAGCCCAATTTACCGAGCGGGAGTGGCAGATACGCAGTATTTT. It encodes CASSPIYRAGVADTQYF. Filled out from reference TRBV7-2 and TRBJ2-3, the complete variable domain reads GAGVSQSPSNKVTEKGKDVELRCDPISGHTALYWYRQSLGQGLEFLIYFQGNSAPDKSGLPSDRFSAERTGGSVSTLTIQRTQQEDSAVYLCASSPIYRAGVADTQYFGPGTRLTVL.

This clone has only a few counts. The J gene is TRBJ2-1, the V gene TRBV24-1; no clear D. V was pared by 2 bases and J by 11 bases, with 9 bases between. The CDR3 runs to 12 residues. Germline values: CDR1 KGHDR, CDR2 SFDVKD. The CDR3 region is CATSDSPNQQFF. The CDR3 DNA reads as TGTGCCACCAGTGATTCCCCTAACCAGCAGTTCTTC.

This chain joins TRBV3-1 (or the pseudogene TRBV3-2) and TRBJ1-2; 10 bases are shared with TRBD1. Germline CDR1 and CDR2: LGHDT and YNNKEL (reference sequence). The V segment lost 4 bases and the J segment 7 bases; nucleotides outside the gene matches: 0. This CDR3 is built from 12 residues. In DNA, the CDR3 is TGTGCCAGCAGCCGGACAGGGGGTGGCTACACCTTC. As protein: CASSRTGGGYTF.

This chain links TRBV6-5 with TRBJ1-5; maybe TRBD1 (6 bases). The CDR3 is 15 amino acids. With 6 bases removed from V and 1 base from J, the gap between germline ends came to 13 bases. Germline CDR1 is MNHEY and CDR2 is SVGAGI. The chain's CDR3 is CASSTGTRSNQPQHF. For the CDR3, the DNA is TGTGCCAGCAGCACCGGGACACGGAGCAATCAGCCCCAGCATTTT.

The CDR3 nucleotides read TGTGCCAGCAGTGCCGGGAGCTATGGCTACACCTTC. As protein: CASSAGSYGYTF. The V and J genes are TRBV28 and TRBJ1-2; D is unclear. In germline, CDR1 is MDHEN, CDR2 SYDVKM. Trimming left V 5 bases short and J 4 bases short, with 8 bases between. The CDR3 is 12 amino acids.

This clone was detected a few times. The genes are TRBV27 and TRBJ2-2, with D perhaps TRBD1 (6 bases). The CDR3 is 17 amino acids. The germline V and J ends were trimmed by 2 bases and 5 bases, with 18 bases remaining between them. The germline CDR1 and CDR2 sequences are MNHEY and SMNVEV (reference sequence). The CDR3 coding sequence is TGTGCCAGCAGTTTAAGGATGCAGGGGACAAAGACCGGGGAGCTGTTTTTT. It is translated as CASSLRMQGTKTGELFF.

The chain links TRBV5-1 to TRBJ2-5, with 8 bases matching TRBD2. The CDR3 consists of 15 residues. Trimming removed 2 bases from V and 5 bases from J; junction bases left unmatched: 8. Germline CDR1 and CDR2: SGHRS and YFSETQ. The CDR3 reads CASSFPSGQRETQYF. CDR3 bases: TGCGCCAGCAGCTTCCCTAGCGGGCAAAGGGAGACCCAGTACTTC.

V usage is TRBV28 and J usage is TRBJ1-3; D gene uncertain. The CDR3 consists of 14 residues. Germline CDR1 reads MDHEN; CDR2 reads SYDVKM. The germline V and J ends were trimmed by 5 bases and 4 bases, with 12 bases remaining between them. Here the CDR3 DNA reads TGTGCCAGCAGTACCCAGGTTCGGGGAAACACCATATATTTT. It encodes CASSTQVRGNTIYF.

CDR3 amino acids: CASNLAGGVEQFF. The CDR3 DNA reads TGTGCCAGCAACCTAGCGGGAGGGGTTGAGCAGTTCTTC. This rearrangement joins TRBV25-1 to TRBJ2-1; 12 bases fit TRBD2. Germline loops: CDR1 MGHDK, CDR2 SYGVNS. V trimming: 7 bases; J trimming: 9 bases; junction bases outside the gene matches: 4. This CDR3 is built from 13 residues.

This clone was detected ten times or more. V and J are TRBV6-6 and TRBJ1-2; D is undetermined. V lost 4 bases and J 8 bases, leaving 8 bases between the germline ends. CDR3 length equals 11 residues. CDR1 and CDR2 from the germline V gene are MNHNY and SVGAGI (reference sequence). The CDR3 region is CASSSFGGYTF. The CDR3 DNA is TGTGCCAGCAGTTCCTTCGGGGGCTACACCTTC.

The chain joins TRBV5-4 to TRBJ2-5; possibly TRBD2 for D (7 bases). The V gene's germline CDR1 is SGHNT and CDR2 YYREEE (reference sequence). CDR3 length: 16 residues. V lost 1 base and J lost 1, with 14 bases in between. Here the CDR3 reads CASSLFAGAPQETQYF. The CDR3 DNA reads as TGTGCCAGCAGCTTGTTTGCGGGGGCCCCCCAAGAGACCCAGTACTTC.

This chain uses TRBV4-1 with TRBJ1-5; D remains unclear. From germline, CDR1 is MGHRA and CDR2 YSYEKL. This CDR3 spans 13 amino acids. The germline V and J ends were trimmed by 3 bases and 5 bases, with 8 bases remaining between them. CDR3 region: CASSHTAYQPQHF. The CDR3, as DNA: TGCGCCAGCAGCCACACTGCTTATCAGCCCCAGCATTTT.

Here the CDR3 reads CASSLGDREWYEQYF. The CDR3 DNA is TGTGCCAGCAGCTTAGGGGACAGGGAGTGGTACGAGCAGTACTTC. The rearrangement links TRBV11-2 to TRBJ2-7; 9 nucleotides agree with TRBD1. With V trimmed by 1 base and J by 4 bases, 5 bases remained unmatched. The germline gives CDR1 SGHAT, CDR2 FQNNGV. The CDR3 consists of 15 residues.

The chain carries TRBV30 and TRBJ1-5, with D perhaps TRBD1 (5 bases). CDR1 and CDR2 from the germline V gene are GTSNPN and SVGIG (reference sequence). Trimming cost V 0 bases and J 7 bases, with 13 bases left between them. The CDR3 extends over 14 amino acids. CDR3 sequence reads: CAWSVRGVYQPQHF. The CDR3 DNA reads TGTGCCTGGAGTGTACGGGGGGTTTACCAGCCCCAGCATTTT.

The CDR3 DNA is TGTGCCAGCAGTTACGGGGTAGGGGAAGCTAATGAAAAACTGTTTTTT. Translation gives CASSYGVGEANEKLFF. This sequence joins TRBV6-5 and TRBJ1-4; TRBD1 is a possible D gene (5 bases). The CDR3 has 16 residues. Germline V gene sequence: CDR1 MNHEY, CDR2 SVGAGI. V lost 2 bases and J lost 3, with 13 bases in between.

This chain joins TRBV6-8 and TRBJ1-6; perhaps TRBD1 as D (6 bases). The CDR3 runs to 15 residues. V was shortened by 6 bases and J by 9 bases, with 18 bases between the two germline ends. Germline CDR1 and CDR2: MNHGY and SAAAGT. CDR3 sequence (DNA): TGTGCCAGCAGGGGACCGGGACAAACACCTTCACCCCTCCACTTT. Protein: CASRGPGQTPSPLHF.

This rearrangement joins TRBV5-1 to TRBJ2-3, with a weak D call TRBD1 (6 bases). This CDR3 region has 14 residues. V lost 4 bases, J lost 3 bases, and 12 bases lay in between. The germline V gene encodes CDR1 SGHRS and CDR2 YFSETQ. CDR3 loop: CASSTGQTTDTQYF. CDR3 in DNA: TGCGCCAGCAGCACAGGACAGACGACAGATACGCAGTATTTT. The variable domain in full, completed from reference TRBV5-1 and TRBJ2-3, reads KAGVTQTPRYLIKTRGQQVTLSCSPISGHRSVSWYQQTPGQGLQFLFEYFSETQRNKGNFPGRFSGRQFSNSRSEMNVSTLELGDSALYLCASSTGQTTDTQYFGPGTRLTVL.

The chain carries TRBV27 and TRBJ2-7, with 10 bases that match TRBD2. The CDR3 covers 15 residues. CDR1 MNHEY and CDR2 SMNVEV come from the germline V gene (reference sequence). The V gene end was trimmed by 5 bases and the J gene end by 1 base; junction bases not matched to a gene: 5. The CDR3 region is CASSRSGGPSYEQYF. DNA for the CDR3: TGTGCCAGCAGTCGTAGCGGGGGGCCTTCCTACGAGCAGTACTTC.

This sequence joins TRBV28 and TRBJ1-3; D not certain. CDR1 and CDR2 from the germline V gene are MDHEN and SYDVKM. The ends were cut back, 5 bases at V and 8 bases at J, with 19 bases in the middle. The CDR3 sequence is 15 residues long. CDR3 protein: CASSPSGKDLHTIYF. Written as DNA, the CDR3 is TGTGCCAGCAGTCCCTCCGGGAAAGACTTGCACACCATATATTTT.

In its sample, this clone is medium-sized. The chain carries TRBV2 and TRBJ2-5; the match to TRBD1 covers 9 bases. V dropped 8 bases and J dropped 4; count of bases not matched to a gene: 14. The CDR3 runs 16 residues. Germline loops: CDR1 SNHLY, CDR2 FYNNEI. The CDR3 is CASLKTRTGAGETQYF. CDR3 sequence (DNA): TGTGCCAGCTTGAAGACACGGACAGGGGCGGGAGAGACCCAGTACTTC.